The 28 T cell receptor beta chains reported below all come from one sample, sequenced in a study of early T cells in non-severe SARS-CoV-2 infection (TCRdb year 2021). The library was obtained by 5' RACE. The sequencer was a NextSeq 500. TCRdb redid the processing of the public reads, applying fastp at Q25 and MiXCR, and retained in-frame beta chains. Under each unique CDR3 protein, matching rows form one entry showing the most common genes and DNA. The sample table holds about 80,000 distinct CDR3 sequences, of which around 14% were seen once. Approximately 11% of the sample belongs to the ten largest clones. Input material: whole blood. Source of these receptors: an adult who was a healthcare worker with PCR-confirmed SARS-CoV-2 infection or an uninfected control (not recorded which).

The V call is TRBV16, the J call TRBJ1-1, with D perhaps matching TRBD1 (5 bases). The V gene's germline CDR1 is KGHSY and CDR2 FQNENV. The CDR3 has 16 amino acids. V was cut by 3 bases and J by 5 bases, with 19 bases left in between. The CDR3 here is CASSHWAGRRRTEAFF. The CDR3, as DNA: TGTGCCAGCAGCCATTGGGCAGGGCGGAGGAGGACTGAAGCTTTCTTT.

Only a few counts were recorded for this clonotype. Here the CDR3 DNA reads TGTGTAATTCACTCGTCAACTAATGAAAAACTGTTTTTT. This translates into CVIHSSTNEKLFF. The chain uses TRBV6-1 and TRBJ1-4, with no clear D. The germline V gene encodes CDR1 MNHNS and CDR2 SASEGT. The CDR3 spans 13 residues.

The rearrangement joins TRBV12-3 or TRBV12-4 to TRBJ2-1; 10 bases are a match to TRBD2. This CDR3 region has 14 residues. Trimming cost V 7 bases and J 3 bases; bases outside gene matches: 3. CDR3 residues: CASTPSGSYNEQFF. The CDR3 DNA sequence: TGTGCCAGCACACCTAGCGGGAGCTACAATGAGCAGTTCTTC.

This clonotype has at least ten counts. This chain uses TRBV28 with TRBJ2-7; D is possibly TRBD1 (6 bases). The CDR3 is 15 amino acids. Trimming removed 8 bases from V and 4 bases from J, with 21 bases in between. The V gene's germline CDR1 is MDHEN and CDR2 SYDVKM. Here the CDR3 DNA reads TGTGCCAGCGAGAACAGAGGTGTGAGGGGGTACGAGCAGTACTTC. Protein: CASENRGVRGYEQYF.

This clonotype has ten or more counts. This chain connects TRBV7-8 to TRBJ1-3, with D perhaps matching TRBD1 (5 bases). V lost 2 bases and J lost 1, with 9 bases in between. Germline V gives CDR1 SGHVS, CDR2 FQNEAQ. The CDR3 is 15 residues long. CDR3 protein: CASSLLGVSGNTIYF. CDR3 nucleotides: TGTGCCAGCAGCTTACTAGGGGTATCTGGAAACACCATATATTTT.

V and J are TRBV11-3 and TRBJ2-1; 7 bases map to TRBD2. In germline, CDR1 is SGHNT, CDR2 YENEEA. V trimming: 5 bases; J trimming: 8 bases; junction bases outside the gene matches: 0. The CDR3 extends over 11 amino acids. CDR3 residues: CASSREDEQFF. The CDR3 DNA sequence: TGTGCCAGCAGCCGGGAGGATGAGCAGTTCTTC.

The chain has TRBV27 and TRBJ1-6; 10 bases are a match to TRBD1. Germline CDR1 is MNHEY and CDR2 is SMNVEV (reference sequence). V dropped 5 bases and J dropped 7; count of bases not matched to a gene: 8. This CDR3 is 16 amino acids long. CDR3 coding DNA: TGTGCCAGCAGTAATCCGACAGGGGGCAGAAATTCACCCCTCCACTTT. Translated: CASSNPTGGRNSPLHF.

V and J are TRBV7-2 and TRBJ2-4, with D perhaps given as TRBD1 or TRBD2 (7 bases each). The germline CDR1 and CDR2 sequences are SGHTA and FQGNSA. V shed 7 bases and J shed 0 bases, with 22 bases lying between them. CDR3 size: 18 residues. CDR3 amino acids: CASTFQGGWPLAKNIQYF. The CDR3 DNA sequence: TGTGCCAGCACGTTCCAGGGGGGGTGGCCTCTAGCCAAAAACATTCAGTACTTC.

A remark on this clonotype: Because it lacks the conserved phenylalanine or tryptophan at the end, this CDR3 is likely a read error. The DNA is omitted, as the CDR3 cannot be located on it reliably, and the CDR3 follows TCRdb's listing. CDR3 in amino acids: CASSPRCRTGRGA. The chain is built from TRBV7-9 and TRBJ1-6; the table's D gene call, TRBD1, was not cross checked with the DNA. The germline V gene encodes CDR1 SEHNR and CDR2 FQNEAQ (reference sequence). Counting both end residues, the CDR3 totals 13 amino acids.

This sequence joins TRBV12-3 or TRBV12-4 and TRBJ1-6, with 8 positions matching TRBD1. Unmatched junction bases numbered 5, after V lost 6 bases and J lost 7 bases. This CDR3 is 14 amino acids long. The CDR3 bases are TGTGCCAGCAGCGACAGGGGTAAGAATTCACCCCTCCACTTT. The encoded protein is CASSDRGKNSPLHF.

This chain links TRBV3-1 with TRBJ1-2; D uncertain. Trimming left V 1 base short and J 0 bases short, with 6 bases between. Germline CDR1 is LGHDT and CDR2 is YNNKEL (reference sequence). The CDR3 consists of 14 residues. CDR3 coding DNA: TGTGCCAGCAGCCAAGTGAACTCTAACTATGGCTACACCTTC. As protein: CASSQVNSNYGYTF.

This clonotype occurred many times. The chain links TRBV12-5 to TRBJ1-1; no clear D gene. With 2 bases removed from V and 5 bases from J, the gap between germline ends came to 6 bases. Germline V lookup: CDR1 LGHNT, CDR2 FRNRAP. The CDR3 totals 12 residues. The CDR3 coding sequence is TGTGCTAGTGGTTTGATGGGTACTGAAGCTTTCTTT. Translating it yields CASGLMGTEAFF.

The CDR3 protein is CASSLYVGTEAFF. CDR3 bases: TGTGCCAGCAGCTTGTACGTGGGCACTGAAGCTTTCTTT. V usage is TRBV11-3 and J usage is TRBJ1-1; D is undetermined. Looked up from germline, CDR1 is SGHNT and CDR2 is YENEEA. CDR3 length: 13 residues. Trimming removed 3 bases at V and 4 bases at J, with 9 bases between. Together with reference TRBV11-3 and TRBJ1-1, the CDR3 gives the full variable domain: EAGVVQSPRYKIIEKKQPVAFWCNPISGHNTLYWYLQNLGQGPELLIRYENEEAVDDSQLPKDRFSAERLKGVDSTLKIQPAELGDSAVYLCASSLYVGTEAFFGQGTRLTVV.

This clonotype was seen a handful of times. J is TRBJ1-6 and V is TRBV29-1; TRBD1 agrees at 8 bases. CDR3 length: 14 amino acids. Trimming at V came to 5 bases and at J to 7 bases, leaving 7 bases not matched to a gene. From germline, CDR1 is SQVTM and CDR2 ANQGSEA. The DNA for the CDR3 is TGCAGCGTTCCCGGACAGGGCCAGAATTCACCCCTCCACTTT. Translation gives CSVPGQGQNSPLHF.

The sample holds a few counts of this clonotype. The rearrangement links TRBV11-2 to TRBJ1-1, with a weak D call TRBD1 (6 bases). The CDR3 has 12 amino acids. Germline values: CDR1 SGHAT, CDR2 FQNNGV. V shed 4 bases and J shed 11 bases, with 14 bases lying between them. CDR3 nucleotide sequence: TGTGCCAGCAGCTACCATGGGGGGGCGGCTTTCTTT. Its translation is CASSYHGGAAFF.

This clonotype was seen ten or more times. The gene calls are TRBV10-2 and TRBJ2-7; D call uncertain. The germline CDR1 and CDR2 sequences are WSHSY and SAAADI. This CDR3 has 11 residues. Trimming shortened V by 4 bases and J by 4 bases, and 5 bases separated the two germline ends. The CDR3 region is CASSGGYEQYF. The CDR3 nucleotides are TGCGCCAGCAGTGGAGGATACGAGCAGTACTTC.

This clonotype showed up many times. The V gene is TRBV20-1, the J gene TRBJ2-1; TRBD2 matches at 11 bases. Germline CDR1 DFQATT, CDR2 SNEGSKA (reference sequence). With 6 bases clipped from V and 7 bases from J, the junction kept 8 bases outside the gene matches. The CDR3 consists of 14 residues. CDR3 nucleotide sequence: TGCAGTGCCCCTTCTAGCGGGGGGCGTAATGAGCAGTTCTTC. Protein: CSAPSSGGRNEQFF.

This clonotype came up a few times. This chain joins TRBV6-2 or TRBV6-3 and TRBJ2-3, with D possibly being TRBD2 (6 bases). The length of the CDR3 is 14 residues. Trimming stripped 6 bases from V and 1 base from J, with 11 bases between. Germline CDR1 MNHEY, CDR2 SVGEGT. CDR3 region: CASRRDFGTDTQYF. CDR3 nucleotides: TGTGCCAGCAGAAGGGACTTCGGCACAGATACGCAGTATTTT.

CDR3 in DNA: TGCAGCGTCGCGGGAGCCGGGGTGGATACGCAGTATTTT. Protein: CSVAGAGVDTQYF. The chain links TRBV29-1 to TRBJ2-3; 7 bases align to TRBD2. Trimming removed 6 bases from V and 6 bases from J; junction bases left unmatched: 9. CDR3 size: 13 residues. Germline CDR1 is SQVTM and CDR2 is ANQGSEA.

As for this clonotype: The junction differs from germline at one of its ends, possibly a read error. The chain joins TRBV28 to TRBJ2-7; D is undetermined. The V gene's germline CDR1 is MDHEN and CDR2 SYDVKM. The CDR3 contains 10 residues. The CDR3 region is CASSSRRVPF. CDR3 coding DNA: TGTGCCAGCAGTTCTAGACGCGTCCCCTTC.

The chain has TRBV4-3 and TRBJ2-6; D is unresolved. The CDR3 contains 17 residues. CDR1 LGHNA and CDR2 YSLEER come from the germline V gene. V was cut by 0 bases and J by 0 bases, with 9 bases left in between. This chain's CDR3 is CASSQDRRSSGANVLTF. In nucleotides, the CDR3 is TGCGCCAGCAGCCAAGATCGGCGCAGCTCTGGGGCCAACGTCCTGACTTTC.

In this sample, this clonotype turned up a few times. The chain links TRBV7-2 to TRBJ1-5; D perhaps matches TRBD1 (5 bases). TRBJ2-3 explains the end of the DNA better; the J call may be wrong. Germline assignment: CDR1 SGHTA and CDR2 FQGNSA. The CDR3 covers 15 residues. The CDR3 loop is CASSLWGADNQPQYF. In nucleotides, the CDR3 is TGTGCCAGCAGCTTGTGGGGCGCCGACAATCAGCCCCAGTATTTT.

The chain combines TRBV6-2 or TRBV6-3 with TRBJ2-5; TRBD1 or TRBD2 may be the D gene (5 bases each). V was pared by 8 bases and J by 5 bases, with 18 bases between. Germline assignment: CDR1 MNHEY and CDR2 SVGEGT. This CDR3 has 14 amino acids. The CDR3 sequence is CASAFVGRGETQYF. The DNA of the CDR3 is TGTGCCAGCGCTTTCGTGGGACGCGGTGAGACCCAGTACTTC.

The CDR3 sequence: CAISEGSSGTTDTQYF. CDR3 bases: TGTGCCATCAGTGAGGGTTCTAGCGGTACCACAGATACGCAGTATTTT. The chain is built from TRBV10-3 and TRBJ2-3, with 7 bases lining up with TRBD2. The CDR3 contains 16 residues. CDR1 is ENHRY, CDR2 SYGVKD, per germline. V was pared by 2 bases and J by 2 bases, with 7 bases of the junction left unmatched.

In DNA, the CDR3 is TGCAGTGCTAGTGGGGCCCGTCGGGGGAGCACTGAAGCTTTCTTT. Protein: CSASGARRGSTEAFF. This chain links TRBV20-1 with TRBJ1-1, with D possibly TRBD1 on 5 matching bases. There are 15 residues in the CDR3. Trimming removed 3 bases from V and 4 bases from J, with 18 bases in between. Germline CDR1 and CDR2: DFQATT and SNEGSKA (reference sequence).

This clonotype was observed many times. The V gene is TRBV11-1, the J gene TRBJ2-7; D is possibly TRBD1 or TRBD2 (5 bases each). Per the germline V gene, CDR1 is SGHAT and CDR2 is FQDESV (reference sequence). The CDR3 loop spans 13 amino acids. The V end was cut by 7 bases, the J end by 4 bases, with 14 bases between. CDR3 sequence reads: CASTNNGAYEQYF. DNA for the CDR3: TGTGCCAGCACTAACAACGGGGCATACGAGCAGTACTTC.

This clonotype was recorded at least ten times. V gene TRBV5-1 combines with J gene TRBJ2-3; D assignment may be TRBD1 or TRBD2 (5 bases each). This CDR3 spans 16 amino acids. Trimming removed 3 bases from V and 4 bases from J, with 18 bases in between. CDR1 and CDR2 (germline): SGHRS, YFSETQ. The CDR3 region is CASSSSGPSGPDTQYF. CDR3 in DNA: TGCGCCAGCAGCTCAAGCGGACCCTCAGGGCCAGATACGCAGTATTTT.

The chain combines TRBV7-8 with TRBJ1-5; weak D call: TRBD1 (5 bases). The ends were cut back, 5 bases at V and 2 bases at J, with 13 bases in the middle. The CDR3 contains 15 residues. CDR1 is SGHVS and CDR2 is FQNEAQ in the germline V gene. The CDR3 is CASSRTGRGNQPQHF. DNA for the CDR3: TGTGCCAGCAGCCGTACGGGACGTGGCAATCAGCCCCAGCATTTT.